What follows are 3 T cell receptor beta chains derived from one specimen sequenced in a study of blood T cell repertoires in COVID-19 (dated by TCRdb to 2020 to 2022). Library prep was done by the immunoSEQ multiplex PCR assay. The table comes from immuneACCESS by way of TCRdb, which keeps in-frame sequences with V and J called. Part of the clones is missing from these tables; in studies checked, under half for an unresolved V gene and the rest for unknown reasons. For this sample the table gives 150,000 or so clones, of which around nine tenths were detected only once. The top ten clones comprise over 9% of the sample. Source material: peripheral blood. These receptors came from a woman aged 70-85 years with COVID-19, enrolled during active disease.

This clone has only a few counts. This rearrangement joins TRBV18 to TRBJ1-6; 10 bases fit TRBD1. Germline trimming cut 5 bases from V and 6 bases from J; bases unmatched to any gene: 7. From germline, CDR1 is KGHSH and CDR2 LQKENI. The CDR3 covers 16 residues. In DNA, the CDR3 is TGTGCCAGCTCAACTGCCGGGACAGGGGCTAATTCACCCCTCCACTTT. Protein: CASSTAGTGANSPLHF.

The chain joins TRBV7-8 to TRBJ1-2; 7 bases align to TRBD1. This CDR3 comprises 13 residues. Germline V gene data show CDR1 as SGHVS and CDR2 as FQNEAQ. The trim removed 5 bases at V and 5 bases at J, leaving 5 bases unmatched. The CDR3 loop reads CASSTVTGYGYTF. The CDR3 nucleotides are TGTGCCAGCAGCACGGTGACAGGGTATGGCTACACCTTC.

The chain employs TRBV19 and TRBJ1-6; perhaps TRBD1 as D (5 bases). Germline CDR1 and CDR2: LNHDA and SQIVND (reference sequence). This CDR3 contains 17 residues. The V end was cut by 3 bases, the J end by 0 bases, with 12 bases between. Here the CDR3 DNA reads TGTGCCAGTAGTATCGGTACAGGCAGCTCCTATAATTCACCCCTCCACTTT. Translation gives CASSIGTGSSYNSPLHF.